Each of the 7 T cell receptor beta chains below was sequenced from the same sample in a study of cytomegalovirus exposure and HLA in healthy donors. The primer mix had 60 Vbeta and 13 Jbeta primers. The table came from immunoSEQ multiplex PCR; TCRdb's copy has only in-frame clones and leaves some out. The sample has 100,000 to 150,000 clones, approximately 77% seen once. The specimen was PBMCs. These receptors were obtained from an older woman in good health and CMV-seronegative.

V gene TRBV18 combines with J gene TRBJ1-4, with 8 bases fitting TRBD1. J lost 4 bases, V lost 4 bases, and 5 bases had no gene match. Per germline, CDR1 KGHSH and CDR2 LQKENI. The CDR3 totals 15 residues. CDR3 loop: CASSRGQGHNEKLFF. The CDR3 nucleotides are TGTGCCAGCTCACGTGGACAGGGCCATAATGAAAAACTGTTTTTT.

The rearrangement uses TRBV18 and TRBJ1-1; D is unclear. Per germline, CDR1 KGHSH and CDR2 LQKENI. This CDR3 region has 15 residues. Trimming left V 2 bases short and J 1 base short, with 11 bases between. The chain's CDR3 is CASSPVGLTNTEAFF. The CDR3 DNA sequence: TGTGCCAGCTCACCAGTGGGCCTCACGAACACTGAAGCTTTCTTT.

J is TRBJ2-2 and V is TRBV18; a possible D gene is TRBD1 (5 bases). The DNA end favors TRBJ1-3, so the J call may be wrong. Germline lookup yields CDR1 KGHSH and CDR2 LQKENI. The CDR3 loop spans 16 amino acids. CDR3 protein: CASSPGGAISGNTIYF. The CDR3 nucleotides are TGTGCCAGCTCACCTGGAGGGGCGATCTCTGGAAACACCATATATTTT.

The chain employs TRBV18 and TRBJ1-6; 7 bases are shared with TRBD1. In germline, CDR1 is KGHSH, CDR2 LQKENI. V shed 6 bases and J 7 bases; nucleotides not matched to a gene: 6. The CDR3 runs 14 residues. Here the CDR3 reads CASSPQGGNSPLHF. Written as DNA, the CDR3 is TGTGCCAGCTCCCCCCAGGGGGGAAATTCACCCCTCCACTTT.

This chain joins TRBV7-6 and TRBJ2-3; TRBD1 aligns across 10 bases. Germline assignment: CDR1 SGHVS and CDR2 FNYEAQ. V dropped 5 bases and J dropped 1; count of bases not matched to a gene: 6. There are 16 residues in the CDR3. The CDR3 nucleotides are TGTGCCAGCAGCGAAGGGACAGGGGCCCGCACAGATACGCAGTATTTT. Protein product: CASSEGTGARTDTQYF.

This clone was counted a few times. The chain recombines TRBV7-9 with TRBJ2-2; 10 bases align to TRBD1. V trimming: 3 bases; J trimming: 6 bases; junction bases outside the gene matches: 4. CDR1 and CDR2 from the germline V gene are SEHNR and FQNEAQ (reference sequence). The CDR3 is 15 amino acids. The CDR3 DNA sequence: TGTGCCAGCAGCTTTGGACAGGGGGAGGCCGGGGAGCTGTTTTTT. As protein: CASSFGQGEAGELFF.

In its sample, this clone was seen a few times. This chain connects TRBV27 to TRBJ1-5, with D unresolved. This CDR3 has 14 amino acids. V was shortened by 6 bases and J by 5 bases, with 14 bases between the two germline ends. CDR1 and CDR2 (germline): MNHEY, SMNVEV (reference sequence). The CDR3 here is CASREARADQPQHF. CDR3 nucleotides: TGTGCCAGCAGGGAGGCGAGAGCCGATCAGCCCCAGCATTTT.